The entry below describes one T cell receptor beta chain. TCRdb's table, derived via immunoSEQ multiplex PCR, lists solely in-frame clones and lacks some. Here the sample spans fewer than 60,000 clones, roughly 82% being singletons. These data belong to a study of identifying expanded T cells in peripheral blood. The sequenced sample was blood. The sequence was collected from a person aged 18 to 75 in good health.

CDR3 coding DNA: TGTGCCAGCGGGACTAGTTCGGTCACCGGGGAGCTGTTTTTT. Translating gives CASGTSSVTGELFF. The rearrangement uses TRBV27 and TRBJ2-2; 8 bases align to TRBD2. Trimming at V came to 8 bases and at J to 4 bases, leaving 6 bases not matched to a gene. The CDR3 extends over 14 amino acids. Germline CDR1 reads MNHEY; CDR2 reads SMNVEV (reference sequence).